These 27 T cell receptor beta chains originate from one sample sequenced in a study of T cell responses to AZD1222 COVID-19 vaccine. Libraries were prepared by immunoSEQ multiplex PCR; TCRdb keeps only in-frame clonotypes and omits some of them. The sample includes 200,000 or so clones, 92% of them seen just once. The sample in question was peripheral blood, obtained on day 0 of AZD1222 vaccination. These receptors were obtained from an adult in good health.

CDR3 DNA: TGTGCCAGCAGTCCACCCCGTAGCTCCTATAATTCACCCCTCCACTTT. Amino acids: CASSPPRSSYNSPLHF. This sequence joins TRBV6-6 and TRBJ1-6, with D hard to call. Germline assignment: CDR1 MNHNY and CDR2 SVGAGI (reference sequence). V lost 5 bases and J lost 0, with 11 bases in between. This CDR3 is 16 amino acids long.

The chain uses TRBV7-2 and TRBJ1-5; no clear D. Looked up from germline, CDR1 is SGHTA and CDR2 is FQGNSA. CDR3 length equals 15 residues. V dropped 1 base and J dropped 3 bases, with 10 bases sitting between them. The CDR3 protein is CASSLGGWVNQPQHF. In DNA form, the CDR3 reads TGTGCCAGCAGCTTAGGGGGTTGGGTCAATCAGCCCCAGCATTTT.

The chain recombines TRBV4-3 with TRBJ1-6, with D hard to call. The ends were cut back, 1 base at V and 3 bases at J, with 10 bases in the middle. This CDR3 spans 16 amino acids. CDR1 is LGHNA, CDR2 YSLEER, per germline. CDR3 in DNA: TGCGCCAGCAGCCAAGTGGCAGTCCTCTATAATTCACCCCTCCACTTT. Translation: CASSQVAVLYNSPLHF.

The CDR3: CASTQGSVTYEQYF. The CDR3 DNA follows: TGTGCCAGCACACAGGGGTCTGTTACCTACGAGCAGTACTTC. The V gene is TRBV6-5, the J gene TRBJ2-7, with 7 positions matching TRBD1. V lost 7 bases, J lost 2 bases, and 8 bases stayed unmatched. This CDR3 comprises 14 residues. The germline CDR1 and CDR2 sequences are MNHEY and SVGAGI.

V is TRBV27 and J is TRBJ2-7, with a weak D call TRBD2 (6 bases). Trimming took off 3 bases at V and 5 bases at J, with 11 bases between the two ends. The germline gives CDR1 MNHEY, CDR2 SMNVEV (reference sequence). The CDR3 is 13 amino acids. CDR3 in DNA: TGTGCCAGCAGTTTGAGAGGAGGGGACGAGCAGTACGTC. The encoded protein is CASSLRGGDEQYV.

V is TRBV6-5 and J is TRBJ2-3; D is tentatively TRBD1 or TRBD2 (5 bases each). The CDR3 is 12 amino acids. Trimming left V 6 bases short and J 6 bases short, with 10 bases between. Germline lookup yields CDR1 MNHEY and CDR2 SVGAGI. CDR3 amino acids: CASRGDVDTQYF. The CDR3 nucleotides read TGTGCCAGCAGAGGGGACGTGGATACGCAGTATTTT.

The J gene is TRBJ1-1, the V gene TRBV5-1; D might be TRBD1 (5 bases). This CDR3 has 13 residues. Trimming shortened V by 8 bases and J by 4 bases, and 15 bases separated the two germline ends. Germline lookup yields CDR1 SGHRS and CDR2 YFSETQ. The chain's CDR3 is CASYGGVSTEAFF. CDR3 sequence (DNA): TGCGCCAGTTATGGAGGGGTGAGCACTGAAGCTTTCTTT.

This CDR3 reads CASSLAAGGKFYSPLHF. The CDR3 DNA reads as TGTGCCAGCAGCTTGGCCGCGGGGGGCAAGTTCTATTCACCCCTCCACTTT. The rearrangement joins TRBV5-6 to TRBJ1-6; D perhaps matches TRBD1 (6 bases). The CDR3 runs 17 residues. Trimming shortened V by 0 bases and J by 8 bases, and 18 bases separated the two germline ends. CDR1 is SGHDT and CDR2 is YYEEEE in the germline V gene.

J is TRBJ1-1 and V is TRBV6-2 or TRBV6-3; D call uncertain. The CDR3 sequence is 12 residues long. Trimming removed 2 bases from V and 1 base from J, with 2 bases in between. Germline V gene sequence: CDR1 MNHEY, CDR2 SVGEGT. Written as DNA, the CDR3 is TGTGCCAGCAGTTACGAGAACACTGAAGCTTTCTTT. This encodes CASSYENTEAFF.

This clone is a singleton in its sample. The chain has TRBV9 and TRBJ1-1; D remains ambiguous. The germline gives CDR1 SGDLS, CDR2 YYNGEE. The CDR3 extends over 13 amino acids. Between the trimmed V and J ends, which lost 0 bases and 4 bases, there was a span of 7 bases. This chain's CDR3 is CASSVGSATEAFF. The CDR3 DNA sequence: TGTGCCAGCAGCGTAGGGTCGGCCACTGAAGCTTTCTTT.

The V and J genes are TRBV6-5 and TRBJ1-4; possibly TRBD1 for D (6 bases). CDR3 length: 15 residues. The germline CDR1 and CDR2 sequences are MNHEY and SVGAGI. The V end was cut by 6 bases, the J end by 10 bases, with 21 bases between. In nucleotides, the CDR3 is TGTGCCAGCAGCCAGATCGGAGGGGGTTTCGGAAAACTGTTTTTT. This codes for CASSQIGGGFGKLFF.

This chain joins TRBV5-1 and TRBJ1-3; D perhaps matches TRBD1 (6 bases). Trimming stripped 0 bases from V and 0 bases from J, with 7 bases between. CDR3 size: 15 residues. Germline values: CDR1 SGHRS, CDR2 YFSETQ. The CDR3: CASSLEQGSGNTIYF. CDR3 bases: TGCGCCAGCAGCTTGGAACAGGGCTCTGGAAACACCATATATTTT.

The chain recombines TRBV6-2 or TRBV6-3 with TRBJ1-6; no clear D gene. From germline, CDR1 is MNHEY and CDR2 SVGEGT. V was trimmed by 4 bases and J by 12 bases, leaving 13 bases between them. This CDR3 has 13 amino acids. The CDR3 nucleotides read TGTGCCAGCAGTTTAACAGAACGGCGACCCCTCCACTTT. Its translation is CASSLTERRPLHF.

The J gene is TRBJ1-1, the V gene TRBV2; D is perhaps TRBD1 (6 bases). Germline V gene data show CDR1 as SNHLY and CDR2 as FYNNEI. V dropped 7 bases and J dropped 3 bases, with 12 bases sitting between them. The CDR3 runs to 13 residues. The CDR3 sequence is CASKGDLDTEAFF. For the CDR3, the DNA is TGTGCCAGCAAGGGGGATTTGGACACTGAAGCTTTCTTT.

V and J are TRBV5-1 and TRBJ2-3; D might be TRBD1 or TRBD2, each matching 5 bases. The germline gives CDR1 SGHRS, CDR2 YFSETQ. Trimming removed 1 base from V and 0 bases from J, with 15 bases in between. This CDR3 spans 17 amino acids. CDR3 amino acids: CASSLSPTGLSTDTQYF. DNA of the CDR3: TGCGCCAGCAGCTTGTCCCCAACGGGGCTAAGCACAGATACGCAGTATTTT.

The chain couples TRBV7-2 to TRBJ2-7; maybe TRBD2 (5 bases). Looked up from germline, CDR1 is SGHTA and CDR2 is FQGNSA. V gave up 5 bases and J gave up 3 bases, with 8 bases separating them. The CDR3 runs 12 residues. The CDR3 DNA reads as TGTGCCAGCAGCAATAGCGTCTACGAGCAGTACTTC. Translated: CASSNSVYEQYF.

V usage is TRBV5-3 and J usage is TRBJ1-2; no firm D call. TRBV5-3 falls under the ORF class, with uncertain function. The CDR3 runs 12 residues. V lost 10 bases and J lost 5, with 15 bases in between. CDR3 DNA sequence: TGTGCCGGCGCCGGGCAGGATTATGGCTACACCTTC. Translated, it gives CAGAGQDYGYTF.

The CDR3 DNA reads TGTGCCAGCAGTTTAGCCGGACAGCCCAGCAATCAGCCCCAGCATTTT. This gives the protein CASSLAGQPSNQPQHF. The chain links TRBV27 to TRBJ1-5, with D possibly TRBD1 on 6 matching bases. Trimming pared 2 bases from V and 1 base from J, leaving 12 bases between. Looked up from germline, CDR1 is MNHEY and CDR2 is SMNVEV (reference sequence). The CDR3 length is 16 residues.

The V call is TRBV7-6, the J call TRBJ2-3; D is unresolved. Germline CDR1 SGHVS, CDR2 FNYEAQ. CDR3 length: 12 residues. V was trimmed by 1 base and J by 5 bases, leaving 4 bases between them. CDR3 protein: CASSLVGDTQYF. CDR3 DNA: TGTGCCAGCAGCTTAGTGGGAGATACGCAGTATTTT. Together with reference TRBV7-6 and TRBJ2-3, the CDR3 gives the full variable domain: GAGVSQSPRYKVTKRGQDVALRCDPISGHVSLYWYRQALGQGPEFLTYFNYEAQQDKSGLPNDRFSAERPEGSISTLTIQRTEQRDSAMYRCASSLVGDTQYFGPGTRLTVL.

For the CDR3, the DNA is TGTGCCACCAGTGTACCGGGCCTCAGACCCTACGAGCAGTACTTC. Its protein product is CATSVPGLRPYEQYF. This sequence joins TRBV24-1 and TRBJ2-7; D is unresolved. This CDR3 contains 15 residues. The germline V and J ends were trimmed by 5 bases and 2 bases, with 15 bases remaining between them. Germline CDR1 is KGHDR and CDR2 is SFDVKD.

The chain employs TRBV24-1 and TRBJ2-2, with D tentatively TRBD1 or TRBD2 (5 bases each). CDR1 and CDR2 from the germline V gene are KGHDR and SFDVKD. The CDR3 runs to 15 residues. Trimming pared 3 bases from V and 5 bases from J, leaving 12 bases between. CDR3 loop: CATSDTQGRTGELFF. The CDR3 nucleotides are TGTGCCACCAGTGATACCCAGGGACGGACCGGGGAGCTGTTTTTT.

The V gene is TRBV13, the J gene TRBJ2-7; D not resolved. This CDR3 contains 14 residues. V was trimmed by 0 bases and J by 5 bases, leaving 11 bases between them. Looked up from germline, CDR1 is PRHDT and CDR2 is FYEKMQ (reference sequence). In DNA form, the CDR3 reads TGTGCCAGCAGCTTAGGCCGCCGTTTGGACGAGCAGTACTTC. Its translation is CASSLGRRLDEQYF.

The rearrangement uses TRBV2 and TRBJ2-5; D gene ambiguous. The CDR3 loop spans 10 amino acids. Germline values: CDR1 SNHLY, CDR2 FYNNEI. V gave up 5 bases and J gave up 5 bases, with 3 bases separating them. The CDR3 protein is CASSRETQYF. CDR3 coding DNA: TGTGCCAGCAGTCGGGAGACCCAGTACTTC.

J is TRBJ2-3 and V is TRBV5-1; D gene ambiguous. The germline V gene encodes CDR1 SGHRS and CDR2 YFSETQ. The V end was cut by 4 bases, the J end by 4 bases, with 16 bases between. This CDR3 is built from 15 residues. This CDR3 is CASSSSLTHSDTQYF. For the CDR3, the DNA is TGCGCCAGCAGCAGTAGTTTGACTCATTCAGATACGCAGTATTTT.

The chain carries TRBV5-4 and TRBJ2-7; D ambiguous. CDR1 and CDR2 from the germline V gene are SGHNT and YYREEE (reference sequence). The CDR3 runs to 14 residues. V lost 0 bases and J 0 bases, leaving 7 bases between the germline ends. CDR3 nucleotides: TGTGCCAGCAGCTTGGTCCCTAGCTCCTACGAGCAGTACTTC. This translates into CASSLVPSSYEQYF.

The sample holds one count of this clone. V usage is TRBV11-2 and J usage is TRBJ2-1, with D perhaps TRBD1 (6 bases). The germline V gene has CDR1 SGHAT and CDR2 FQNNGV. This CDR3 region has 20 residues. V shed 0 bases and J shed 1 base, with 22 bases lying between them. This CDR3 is CASSLDWLRGKLRSYNEQFF. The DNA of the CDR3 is TGTGCCAGCAGCTTAGACTGGCTAAGGGGGAAGTTAAGGTCCTACAATGAGCAGTTCTTC.

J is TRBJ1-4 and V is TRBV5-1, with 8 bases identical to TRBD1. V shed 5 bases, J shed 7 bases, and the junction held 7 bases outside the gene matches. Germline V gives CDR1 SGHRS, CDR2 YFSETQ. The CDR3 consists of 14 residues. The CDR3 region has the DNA TGCGCCAGCAGTCTGGACAGGGCATCTGAAAAACTGTTTTTT. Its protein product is CASSLDRASEKLFF.